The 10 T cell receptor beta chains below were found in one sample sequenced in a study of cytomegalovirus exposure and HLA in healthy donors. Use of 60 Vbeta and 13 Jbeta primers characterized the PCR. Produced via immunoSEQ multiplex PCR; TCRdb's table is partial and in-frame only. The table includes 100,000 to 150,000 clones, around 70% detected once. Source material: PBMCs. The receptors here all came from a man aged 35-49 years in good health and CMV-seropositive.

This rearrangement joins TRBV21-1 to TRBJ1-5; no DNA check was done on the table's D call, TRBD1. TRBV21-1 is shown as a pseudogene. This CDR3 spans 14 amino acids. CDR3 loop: CASRPPRSNQPQHF. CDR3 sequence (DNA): TGTGCCAGCCGGCCTCCCAGGAGCAATCAGCCCCAGCATTTT.

CDR3 amino acids: CASCRSGLNTGELFF. In DNA form, the CDR3 reads TGTGCCAGCTGCCGTTCGGGGTTGAACACCGGGGAGCTGTTTTTT. The genes are TRBV18 and TRBJ2-2, with D possibly TRBD2 on 5 matching bases. Germline V gene lookup returns CDR1 KGHSH and CDR2 LQKENI. The CDR3 consists of 15 residues. V dropped 7 bases and J dropped 1 base, with 13 bases sitting between them.

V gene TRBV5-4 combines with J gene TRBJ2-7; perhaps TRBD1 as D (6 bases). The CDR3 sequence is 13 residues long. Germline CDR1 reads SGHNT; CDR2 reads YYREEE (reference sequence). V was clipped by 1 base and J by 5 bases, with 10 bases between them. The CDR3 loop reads CASSLRGIDEQYF. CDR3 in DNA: TGTGCCAGCAGCTTGAGGGGGATCGACGAGCAGTACTTC. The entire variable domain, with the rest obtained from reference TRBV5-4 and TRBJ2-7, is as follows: ETGVTQSPTHLIKTRGQQVTLRCSSQSGHNTVSWYQQALGQGPQFIFQYYREEENGRGNFPPRFSGLQFPNYSSELNVNALELDDSALYLCASSLRGIDEQYFGPGTRLTVT.

CDR3 loop: CASSYQGRQTPTSYEQYF. The CDR3 DNA reads as TGTGCCAGCAGTTACCAAGGTCGTCAGACACCGACCTCCTACGAGCAGTACTTC. This rearrangement joins TRBV6-8 to TRBJ2-7, with unresolved D. Germline V gene sequence: CDR1 MNHGY, CDR2 SAAAGT. CDR3 length equals 18 residues. The V end was cut by 2 bases, the J end by 0 bases, with 20 bases between.

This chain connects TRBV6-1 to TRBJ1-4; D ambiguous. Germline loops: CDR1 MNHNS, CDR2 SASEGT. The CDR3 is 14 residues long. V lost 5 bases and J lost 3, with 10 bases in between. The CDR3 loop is CASSRRGSNEKLFF. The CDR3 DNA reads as TGTGCCAGCAGTCGGCGAGGGTCTAATGAAAAACTGTTTTTT.

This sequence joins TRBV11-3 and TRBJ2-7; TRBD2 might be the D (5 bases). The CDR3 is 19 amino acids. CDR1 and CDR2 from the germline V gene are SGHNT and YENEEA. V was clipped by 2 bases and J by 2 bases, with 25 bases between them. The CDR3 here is CASSLHPPLPWEKTYEQYF. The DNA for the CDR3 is TGTGCCAGCAGCTTACATCCTCCTCTCCCGTGGGAGAAGACCTACGAGCAGTACTTC.

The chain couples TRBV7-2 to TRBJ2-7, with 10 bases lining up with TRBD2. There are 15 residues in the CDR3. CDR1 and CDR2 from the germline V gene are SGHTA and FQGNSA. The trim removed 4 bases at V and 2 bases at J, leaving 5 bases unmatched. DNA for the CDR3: TGTGCCAGCAGCTCCGGGACTAGCGATCCCTACGAGCAGTACTTC. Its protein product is CASSSGTSDPYEQYF.

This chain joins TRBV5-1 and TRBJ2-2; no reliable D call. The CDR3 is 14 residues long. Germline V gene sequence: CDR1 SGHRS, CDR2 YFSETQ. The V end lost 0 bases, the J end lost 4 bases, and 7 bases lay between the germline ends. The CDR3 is CASSLDISTGELFF. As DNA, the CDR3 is TGCGCCAGCAGCTTGGATATCAGCACCGGGGAGCTGTTTTTT.

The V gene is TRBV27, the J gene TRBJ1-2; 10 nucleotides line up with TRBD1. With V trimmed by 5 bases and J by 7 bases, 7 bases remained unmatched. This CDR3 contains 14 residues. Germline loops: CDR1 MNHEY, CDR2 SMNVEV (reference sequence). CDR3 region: CASSPDRGLFGYTF. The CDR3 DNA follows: TGTGCCAGCAGTCCCGACAGGGGGCTATTTGGCTACACCTTC.

In DNA form, the CDR3 reads TGCGCCAGCAGCTTGGTTGAGGGGGCGGACGAGCAGTACTTC. Its protein product is CASSLVEGADEQYF. The chain uses TRBV5-1 and TRBJ2-7; 7 bases align to TRBD1. The germline gives CDR1 SGHRS, CDR2 YFSETQ. The CDR3 is made up of 14 amino acids. V shed 0 bases, J shed 5 bases, and the junction held 5 bases outside the gene matches. Full variable domain (rest looked up from reference TRBV5-1 and TRBJ2-7): KAGVTQTPRYLIKTRGQQVTLSCSPISGHRSVSWYQQTPGQGLQFLFEYFSETQRNKGNFPGRFSGRQFSNSRSEMNVSTLELGDSALYLCASSLVEGADEQYFGPGTRLTVT.